The 11 T cell receptor beta chains reported below all come from one sample, sequenced in a study of beta chain features in type 1 diabetes. Every isolated RNA sample was fully reverse transcribed, so sequencing captured expressed TCRB transcripts. Only in-frame clones appear in the TCRdb table, and some are missing; sequencing was by immunoSEQ multiplex PCR. The sample consists of approximately 380,000 clones, roughly 16% of them appearing once. Sequencing was carried out using naive CD4+ T cells from blood. The source of these receptors is a woman between 18 and 29 years old in good health.

The chain has TRBV25-1 and TRBJ1-1, with TRBD1 as a possible D gene (5 bases). CDR1 is MGHDK, CDR2 SYGVNS, per germline. Trimming pared 5 bases from V and 8 bases from J, leaving 18 bases between. The CDR3 consists of 14 residues. The CDR3 DNA sequence: TGTGCCAGCAGTCTGGACACAACCTCGACGGAAGCTTTCTTT. Amino acids: CASSLDTTSTEAFF. Combining the CDR3 with reference TRBV25-1 and TRBJ1-1 gives the whole variable domain EADIYQTPRYLVIGTGKKITLECSQTMGHDKMYWYQQDPGMELHLIHYSYGVNSTEKGDLSSESTVSRIRTEHFPLTLESARPSHTSQYLCASSLDTTSTEAFFGQGTRLTVV.

This clone was counted a few times. The J gene is TRBJ2-4, the V gene TRBV19, with 7 bases that match TRBD1. The germline CDR1 and CDR2 sequences are LNHDA and SQIVND (reference sequence). This CDR3 comprises 14 residues. Trimming removed 9 bases from V and 6 bases from J; junction bases left unmatched: 11. The CDR3 DNA reads TGTGCCAGCCTACAACCCGGGGACAGAAACATTCAGTACTTC. Its protein product is CASLQPGDRNIQYF.

This clone was detected a few times. The rearrangement links TRBV15 to TRBJ1-1; D gene uncertain. The germline V gene encodes CDR1 LNHNV and CDR2 YYDKDF (reference sequence). Trimming took 0 bases from V and 1 from J, leaving 6 bases between them. This CDR3 has 14 residues. The CDR3 sequence: CATSRDEQNTEAFF. Written as DNA, the CDR3 is TGTGCCACCAGCAGAGATGAGCAGAACACTGAAGCTTTCTTT.

The rearrangement joins TRBV30 to TRBJ1-1, with D perhaps TRBD1 (6 bases). The germline gives CDR1 GTSNPN, CDR2 SVGIG (reference sequence). This CDR3 has 14 amino acids. Trimming took 4 bases from V and 1 from J, leaving 13 bases between them. DNA for the CDR3: TGTGCCTGGAACCCGGGACACACGAACACTGAAGCTTTCTTT. Encoded protein: CAWNPGHTNTEAFF.

Only a few counts were recorded for this clone. The chain joins TRBV5-1 to TRBJ2-2, with TRBD1 matching 7 bases. J was trimmed by 5 bases and V by 4 bases; bases with no gene match: 5. CDR1 is SGHRS and CDR2 is YFSETQ in the germline V gene. This CDR3 is 14 amino acids long. For the CDR3, the DNA is TGCGCCAGCAGCACTACGACAGGGACCGGGGAGCTGTTTTTT. Encoded protein: CASSTTTGTGELFF.

This clone was detected only a few times. V gene TRBV6-6 combines with J gene TRBJ2-6, with 7 bases lining up with TRBD1. After removal of 5 bases from V and 2 bases from J, the junction contained 3 bases not matched to a gene. The CDR3 length is 15 residues. Germline loops: CDR1 MNHNY, CDR2 SVGAGI (reference sequence). The CDR3: CASSGQGAGANVLTF. As DNA, the CDR3 is TGTGCCAGCAGTGGGCAGGGGGCTGGGGCCAACGTCCTGACTTTC.

This clone has a handful of counts. The chain uses TRBV15 and TRBJ2-1, with TRBD1 matching over 8 bases. CDR3 length: 16 residues. CDR1 and CDR2 (germline): LNHNV, YYDKDF (reference sequence). Trimming took 3 bases from V and 7 from J; bases not matched to a gene: 11. CDR3 in DNA: TGTGCCACCAGCAGGAAACAGGGGGTCTTTGGTAATGAGCAGTTCTTC. Amino acid sequence: CATSRKQGVFGNEQFF.

This clone was counted only a few times. The gene calls are TRBV28 and TRBJ2-3; a possible D gene is TRBD2 (6 bases). Per the germline V gene, CDR1 is MDHEN and CDR2 is SYDVKM. This CDR3 is built from 11 residues. Trimming cost V 6 bases and J 11 bases, with 12 bases left between them. The DNA of the CDR3 is TGTGCCAGCAGCTTAGTCGGGGGGCAGTATTTT. It codes for CASSLVGGQYF.

The chain joins TRBV5-1 to TRBJ2-7; maybe TRBD1 (5 bases). From germline, CDR1 is SGHRS and CDR2 YFSETQ. V was pared by 4 bases and J by 2 bases, with 19 bases between. The CDR3 covers 16 residues. In nucleotides, the CDR3 is TGCGCCAGCAGCATGGCAGGGTCCACCGACCCCTACGAGCAGTACTTC. As protein: CASSMAGSTDPYEQYF.

Of note for this clone: This sample also contains other DNA sequences that code for the same CDR3. The V call is TRBV7-9, the J call TRBJ1-1, with D possibly TRBD1 on 6 matching bases. CDR1 SEHNR and CDR2 FQNEAQ come from the germline V gene (reference sequence). Trimming removed 3 bases from V and 4 bases from J, with 6 bases in between. The CDR3 is made up of 12 amino acids. The CDR3 DNA is TGTGCCAGCAGCTTGACAGGCACTGAAGCTTTCTTT. Its protein product is CASSLTGTEAFF.

The CDR3 protein is CASSLGGRASGPQHF. As DNA, the CDR3 is TGTGCCAGCAGCTTGGGGGGCAGGGCGTCCGGCCCCCAGCATTTT. The chain carries TRBV5-6 and TRBJ1-5; a weak D match, TRBD1 (5 bases). Per the germline V gene, CDR1 is SGHDT and CDR2 is YYEEEE. V was shortened by 0 bases and J by 10 bases, with 17 bases between the two germline ends. This CDR3 has 15 residues.